This T cell receptor beta chain comes out of a study of shared clonotypes between healthy human individuals. Using immunoSEQ multiplex PCR, the repertoire was profiled, and TCRdb retains in-frame clones only, with some absent. The data hold around 300,000 clones, with around 86% observed a single time. Sample: memory CD8+ T cells sorted from blood. This sample's subset: CD45RO+ cells pooled with CCR7-negative TemRA cells. This TCR was recovered from a man aged 18 to 30 in good health.

The CDR3 coding sequence is TGCGCCAGCAGCCAAGAAGTGGGAGCCCCAGAGACCCAGTACTTC. Translation gives CASSQEVGAPETQYF. The chain is built from TRBV4-1 and TRBJ2-5; tentatively, D is TRBD2 (5 bases). Germline CDR1 and CDR2: MGHRA and YSYEKL. Trimming shortened V by 0 bases and J by 4 bases, and 12 bases separated the two germline ends. The CDR3 loop spans 15 amino acids.